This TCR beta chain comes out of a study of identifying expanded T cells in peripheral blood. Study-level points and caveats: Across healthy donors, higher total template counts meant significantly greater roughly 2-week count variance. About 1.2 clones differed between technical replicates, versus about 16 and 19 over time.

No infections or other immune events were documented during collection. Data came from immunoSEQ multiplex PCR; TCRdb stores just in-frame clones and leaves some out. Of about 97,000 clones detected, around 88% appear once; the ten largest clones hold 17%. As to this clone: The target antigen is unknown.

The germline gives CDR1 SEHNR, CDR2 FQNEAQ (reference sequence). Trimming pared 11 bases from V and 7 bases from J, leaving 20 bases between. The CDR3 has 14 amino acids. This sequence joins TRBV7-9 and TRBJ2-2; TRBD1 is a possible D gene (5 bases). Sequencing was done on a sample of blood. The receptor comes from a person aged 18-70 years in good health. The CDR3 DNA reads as TGTGCCCTCGACAGTCACTTTAAAAGCGGGGAGCTGTTTTTT. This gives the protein CALDSHFKSGELFF.